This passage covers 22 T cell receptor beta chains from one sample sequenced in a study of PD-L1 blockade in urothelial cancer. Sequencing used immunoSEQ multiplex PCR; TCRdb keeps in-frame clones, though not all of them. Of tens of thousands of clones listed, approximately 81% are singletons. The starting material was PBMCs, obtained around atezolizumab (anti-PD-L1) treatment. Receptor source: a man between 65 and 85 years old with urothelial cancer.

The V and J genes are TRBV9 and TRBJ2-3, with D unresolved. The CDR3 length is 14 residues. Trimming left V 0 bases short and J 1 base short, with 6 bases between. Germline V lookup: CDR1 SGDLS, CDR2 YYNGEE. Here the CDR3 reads CASSVASRTDTQYF. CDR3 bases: TGTGCCAGCAGCGTAGCTTCTCGCACAGATACGCAGTATTTT. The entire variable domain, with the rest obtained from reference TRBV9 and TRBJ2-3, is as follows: DSGVTQTPKHLITATGQRVTLRCSPRSGDLSVYWYQQSLDQGLQFLIQYYNGEERAKGNILERFSAQQFPDLHSELNLSSLELGDSALYFCASSVASRTDTQYFGPGTRLTVL.

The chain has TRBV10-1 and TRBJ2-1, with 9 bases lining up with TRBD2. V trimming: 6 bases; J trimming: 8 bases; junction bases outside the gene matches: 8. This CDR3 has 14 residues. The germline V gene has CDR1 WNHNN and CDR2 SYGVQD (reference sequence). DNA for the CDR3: TGCGCCAGCAGAGGGACTAGCTTTGGCGATGAGCAGTTCTTC. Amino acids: CASRGTSFGDEQFF.

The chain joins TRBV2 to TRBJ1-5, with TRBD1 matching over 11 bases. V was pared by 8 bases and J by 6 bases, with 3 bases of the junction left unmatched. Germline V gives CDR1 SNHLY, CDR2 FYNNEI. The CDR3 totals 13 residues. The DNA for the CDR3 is TGTGCCAGCGGGACAGGGGGGCTTCAGCCCCAGCATTTT. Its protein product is CASGTGGLQPQHF. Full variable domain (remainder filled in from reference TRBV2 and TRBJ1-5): EPEVTQTPSHQVTQMGQEVILRCVPISNHLYFYWYRQILGQKVEFLVSFYNNEISEKSEIFDDQFSVERPDGSNFTLKIRSTKLEDSAMYFCASGTGGLQPQHFGDGTRLSIL.

CDR3 loop: CAISRNTGELFF. For the CDR3, the DNA is TGTGCCATCAGCCGGAACACCGGGGAGCTGTTTTTT. This chain connects TRBV10-3 to TRBJ2-2; D call uncertain. The CDR3 spans 12 residues. CDR1 is ENHRY, CDR2 SYGVKD, per germline. The ends were cut back, 6 bases at V and 1 base at J, with 3 bases in the middle.

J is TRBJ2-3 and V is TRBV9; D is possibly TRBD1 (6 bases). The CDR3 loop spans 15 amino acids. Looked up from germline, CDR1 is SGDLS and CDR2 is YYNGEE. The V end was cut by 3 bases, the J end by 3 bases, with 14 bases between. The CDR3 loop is CASSGLLGTTDTQYF. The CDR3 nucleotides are TGTGCCAGCAGCGGATTATTGGGGACAACAGATACGCAGTATTTT.

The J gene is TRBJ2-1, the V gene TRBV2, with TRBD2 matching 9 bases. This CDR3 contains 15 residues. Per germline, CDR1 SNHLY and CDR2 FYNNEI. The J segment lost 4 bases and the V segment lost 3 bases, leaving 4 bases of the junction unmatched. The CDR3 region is CASSDLTSGYNEQFF. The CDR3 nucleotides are TGTGCCAGCAGTGATCTGACTAGCGGATACAATGAGCAGTTCTTC. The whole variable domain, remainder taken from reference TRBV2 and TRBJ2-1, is EPEVTQTPSHQVTQMGQEVILRCVPISNHLYFYWYRQILGQKVEFLVSFYNNEISEKSEIFDDQFSVERPDGSNFTLKIRSTKLEDSAMYFCASSDLTSGYNEQFFGPGTRLTVL.

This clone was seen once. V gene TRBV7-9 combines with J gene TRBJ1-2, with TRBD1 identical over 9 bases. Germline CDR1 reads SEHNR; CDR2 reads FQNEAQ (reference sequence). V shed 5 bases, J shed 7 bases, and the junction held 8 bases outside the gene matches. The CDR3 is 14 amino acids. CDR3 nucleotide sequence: TGTGCCAGCAGCCCCGGACAGGGGAACCCTGGCTACACCTTC. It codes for CASSPGQGNPGYTF.

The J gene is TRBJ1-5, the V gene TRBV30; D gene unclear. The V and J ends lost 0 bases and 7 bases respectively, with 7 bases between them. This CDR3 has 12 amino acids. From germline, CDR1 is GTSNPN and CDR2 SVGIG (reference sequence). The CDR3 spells CAWSVYRQPQHF. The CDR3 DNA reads TGTGCCTGGAGTGTTTACCGGCAGCCCCAGCATTTT.

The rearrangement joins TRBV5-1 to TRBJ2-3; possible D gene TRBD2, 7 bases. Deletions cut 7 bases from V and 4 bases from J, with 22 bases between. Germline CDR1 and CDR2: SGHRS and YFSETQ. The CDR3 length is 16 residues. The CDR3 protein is CASSRGGATVADTQYF. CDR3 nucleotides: TGCGCCAGCTCAAGGGGGGGCGCCACGGTTGCAGATACGCAGTATTTT.

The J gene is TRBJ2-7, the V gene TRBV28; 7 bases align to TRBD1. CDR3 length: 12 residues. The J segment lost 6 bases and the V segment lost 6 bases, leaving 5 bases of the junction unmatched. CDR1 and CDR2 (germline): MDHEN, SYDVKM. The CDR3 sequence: CASRQGKAEQYF. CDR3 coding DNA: TGTGCCAGCAGACAGGGGAAGGCCGAGCAGTACTTC.

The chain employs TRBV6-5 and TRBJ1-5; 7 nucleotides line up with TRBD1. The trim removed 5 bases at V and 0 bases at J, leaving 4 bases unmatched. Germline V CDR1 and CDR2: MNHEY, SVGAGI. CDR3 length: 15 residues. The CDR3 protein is CASSADRVSNQPQHF. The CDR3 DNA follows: TGTGCCAGCAGTGCCGACAGGGTTAGCAATCAGCCCCAGCATTTT.

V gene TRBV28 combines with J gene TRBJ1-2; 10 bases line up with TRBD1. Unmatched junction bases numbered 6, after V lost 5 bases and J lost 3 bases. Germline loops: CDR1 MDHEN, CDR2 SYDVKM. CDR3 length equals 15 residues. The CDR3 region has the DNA TGTGCCAGCAGTATCCCGACAGGGGGCGACTATGGCTACACCTTC. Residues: CASSIPTGGDYGYTF.

CDR3 amino acids: CASSYKVGQGFEAFF. Written as DNA, the CDR3 is TGTGCCAGCAGTTACAAGGTCGGACAGGGATTTGAAGCTTTCTTT. The chain has TRBV6-5 and TRBJ1-1, with 8 bases aligning to TRBD1. Looked up from germline, CDR1 is MNHEY and CDR2 is SVGAGI. The CDR3 extends over 15 amino acids. V lost 2 bases, J lost 7 bases, and 9 bases stayed unmatched.

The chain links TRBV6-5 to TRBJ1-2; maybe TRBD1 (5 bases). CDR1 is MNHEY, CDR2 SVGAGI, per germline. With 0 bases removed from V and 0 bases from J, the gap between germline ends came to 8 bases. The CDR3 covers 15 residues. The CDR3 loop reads CASSYSQGSNYGYTF. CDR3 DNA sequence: TGTGCCAGCAGTTACTCCCAGGGTTCTAACTATGGCTACACCTTC.

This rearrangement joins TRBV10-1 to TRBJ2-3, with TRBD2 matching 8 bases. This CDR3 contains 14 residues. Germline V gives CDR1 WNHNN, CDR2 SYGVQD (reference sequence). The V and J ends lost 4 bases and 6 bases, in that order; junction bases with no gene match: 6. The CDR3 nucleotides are TGCGCCAGCAGTGCGCCAGGCGGGGGGGATACGCAGTATTTT. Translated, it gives CASSAPGGGDTQYF.

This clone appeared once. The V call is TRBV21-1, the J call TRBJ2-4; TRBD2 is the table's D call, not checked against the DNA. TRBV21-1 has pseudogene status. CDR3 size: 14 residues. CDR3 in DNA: TGTGCCAGCAGCAAACGCAGAGGGATGAACATTCAGTACTTC. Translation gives CASSKRRGMNIQYF.

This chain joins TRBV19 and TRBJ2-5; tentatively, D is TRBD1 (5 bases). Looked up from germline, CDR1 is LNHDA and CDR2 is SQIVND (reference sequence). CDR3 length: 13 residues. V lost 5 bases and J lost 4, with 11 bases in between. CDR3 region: CASSSRTTETQYF. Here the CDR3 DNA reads TGTGCCAGTAGTTCCCGGACAACAGAGACCCAGTACTTC.

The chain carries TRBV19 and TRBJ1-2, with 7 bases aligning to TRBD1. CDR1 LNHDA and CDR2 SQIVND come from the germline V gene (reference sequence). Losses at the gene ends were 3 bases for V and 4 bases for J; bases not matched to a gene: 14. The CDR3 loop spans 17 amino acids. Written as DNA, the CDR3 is TGTGCCAGTAGTATGGGTGGCGTCAGAACAGGGGTCTATGGCTACACCTTC. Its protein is CASSMGGVRTGVYGYTF.

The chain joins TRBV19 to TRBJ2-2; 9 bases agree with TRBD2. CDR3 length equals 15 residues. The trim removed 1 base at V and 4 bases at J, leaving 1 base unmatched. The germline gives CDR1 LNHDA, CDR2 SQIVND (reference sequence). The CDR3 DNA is TGTGCCAGTAGTATAGGCGGGAGGGTCACCGGGGAGCTGTTTTTT. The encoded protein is CASSIGGRVTGELFF.

This chain's CDR3 is CASSKDSTGNSGRAFF. The CDR3 DNA follows: TGTGCCAGCAGTAAGGACAGTACGGGGAATTCGGGAAGAGCTTTCTTT. The chain employs TRBV7-9 and TRBJ1-1, with a possible D match to TRBD1 (6 bases). The germline gives CDR1 SEHNR, CDR2 FQNEAQ (reference sequence). Trimming pared 6 bases from V and 10 bases from J, leaving 27 bases between. CDR3 length equals 16 residues.

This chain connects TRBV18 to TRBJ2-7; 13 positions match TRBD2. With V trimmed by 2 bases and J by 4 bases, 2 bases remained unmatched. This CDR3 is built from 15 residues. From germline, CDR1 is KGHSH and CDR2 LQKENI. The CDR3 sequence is CASSPWTSGSYEQYF. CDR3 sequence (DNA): TGTGCCAGCTCACCATGGACTAGCGGGAGTTACGAGCAGTACTTC.

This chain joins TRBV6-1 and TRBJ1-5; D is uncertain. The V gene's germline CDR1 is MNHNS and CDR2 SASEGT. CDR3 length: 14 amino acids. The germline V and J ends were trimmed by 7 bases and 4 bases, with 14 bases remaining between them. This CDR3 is CASTPTGGNQPQHF. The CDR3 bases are TGTGCCAGCACCCCGACCGGAGGGAATCAGCCCCAGCATTTT.